This T cell receptor beta chain emerged from a study of blood T cell repertoires in COVID-19. In the study overall: The study drew acute and convalescent COVID-19 samples from the United States, Italy and Spain. In each case, the material was cDNA or gDNA derived from T cells, B-cell-depleted T cells, or PBMCs.

In the original processing: Reference gene primer amplification yielded estimated nucleated cell counts. Assay used: immunoSEQ multiplex PCR; TCRdb lists only in-frame clones, some missing. V, J and clone size reflect that table, while D and trimming were determined from the DNA. There are roughly 60,000 clones in the sample; about 80% occur only once, and about 10% lies in the top ten. The TCR was taken from a man aged 50 to 60 with COVID-19, enrolled during active disease. The specimen sequenced was peripheral blood.

The chain's CDR3 is CASSQGLADTDTQYF. The DNA of the CDR3 is TGTGCCAGCAGTCAGGGACTAGCGGACACAGATACGCAGTATTTT. The chain employs TRBV7-9 and TRBJ2-3; 11 nucleotides agree with TRBD2. Trimming at V came to 6 bases and at J to 2 bases, leaving 4 bases not matched to a gene. The CDR3 extends over 15 amino acids. Germline assignment: CDR1 SEHNR and CDR2 FQNEAQ (reference sequence).